These 8 T cell receptor beta chains came from one sample sequenced in a study of OX40 agonist ivuxolimab in advanced cancers. TCRdb's table, derived via immunoSEQ multiplex PCR, lists solely in-frame clones and lacks some. The profile covers about 57,000 clones, with approximately 87% appearing a single time and roughly 0.34% taken by the ten largest. Sample: CD4+ or CD8+ T cells sorted from blood, taken in a trial of the OX40 agonist ivuxolimab. The origin of the receptors is an adult with an advanced solid tumor such as melanoma, head and neck, liver or kidney cancer.

J is TRBJ2-1 and V is TRBV2, with TRBD2 matching over 11 bases. There are 15 residues in the CDR3. J gave up 4 bases and V 6 bases, and 5 bases lay outside the gene matches. The V gene's germline CDR1 is SNHLY and CDR2 FYNNEI. The DNA for the CDR3 is TGTGCCAGCAGACGACTAGCGGGAAAATACAATGAGCAGTTCTTC. Protein: CASRRLAGKYNEQFF.

The V gene is TRBV2, the J gene TRBJ2-7, with 10 nucleotides matching TRBD2. Germline V gene sequence: CDR1 SNHLY, CDR2 FYNNEI. The CDR3 contains 15 residues. Trimming removed 9 bases from V and 1 base from J; junction bases left unmatched: 9. DNA of the CDR3: TGTGCCAGAATGACCGGACTAGCGGTATCCTACGAGCAGTACTTC. This encodes CARMTGLAVSYEQYF.

The V call is TRBV7-8, the J call TRBJ2-7, with TRBD2 identical over 11 bases. The CDR3 is made up of 15 amino acids. Trimming at V came to 5 bases and at J to 4 bases, leaving 7 bases not matched to a gene. Germline V gives CDR1 SGHVS, CDR2 FQNEAQ. The CDR3 nucleotides read TGTGCCAGCAGCGGCCGACTAGCGGGACTGTACGAGCAGTACTTC. Translated, it gives CASSGRLAGLYEQYF. Based on the CDR3 plus reference TRBV7-8 and TRBJ2-7, the full variable domain is GAGVSQSPRYKVAKRGQDVALRCDPISGHVSLFWYQQALGQGPEFLTYFQNEAQLDKSGLPSDRFFAERPEGSVSTLKIQRTQQEDSAVYLCASSGRLAGLYEQYFGPGTRLTVT.

The chain couples TRBV19 to TRBJ2-6; maybe TRBD1 (6 bases). V lost 3 bases, J lost 0 bases, and 12 bases lay in between. CDR1 and CDR2 from the germline V gene are LNHDA and SQIVND (reference sequence). This CDR3 is 17 amino acids long. The CDR3 DNA follows: TGTGCCAGTAGTATTGGTCAGGGGCACTCTGGGGCCAACGTCCTGACTTTC. This translates into CASSIGQGHSGANVLTF.

This clone was observed a single time. V gene TRBV18 combines with J gene TRBJ1-3; no definite D call. The CDR3 totals 14 residues. The germline CDR1 and CDR2 sequences are KGHSH and LQKENI. Trimming left V 1 base short and J 5 bases short, with 9 bases between. CDR3 protein: CASSPQGSRNTIYF. The CDR3 nucleotides read TGTGCCAGCTCACCACAGGGTTCTAGAAACACCATATATTTT. The full variable domain, rest sourced from reference TRBV18 and TRBJ1-3, is NAGVMQNPRHLVRRRGQEARLRCSPMKGHSHVYWYRQLPEEGLKFMVYLQKENIIDESGMPKERFSAEFPKEGPSILRIQQVVRGDSAAYFCASSPQGSRNTIYFGEGSWLTVV.

For this clone: A read error may account for a junction end that differs from germline. The J gene is TRBJ1-3, the V gene TRBV10-1; D is ambiguous. This CDR3 spans 14 amino acids. Germline V gene sequence: CDR1 WNHNN, CDR2 SYGVQD (reference sequence). CDR3: CASSESGTPAHNDF. The CDR3 bases are TGCGCCAGCAGTGAGTCCGGAACACCCGCACATAACGATTTT.

The chain has TRBV29-1 and TRBJ1-1; 7 nucleotides align to TRBD1. The CDR3 runs to 13 residues. CDR1 is SQVTM, CDR2 ANQGSEA, per germline. The J segment lost 0 bases and the V segment lost 6 bases, leaving 4 bases of the junction unmatched. CDR3 sequence reads: CSVAGQMNTEAFF. CDR3 DNA sequence: TGCAGCGTGGCGGGACAGATGAACACTGAAGCTTTCTTT. Together with reference TRBV29-1 and TRBJ1-1, the CDR3 gives the full variable domain: SAVISQKPSRDICQRGTSLTIQCQVDSQVTMMFWYRQQPGQSLTLIATANQGSEATYESGFVIDKFPISRPNLTFSTLTVSNMSPEDSSIYLCSVAGQMNTEAFFGQGTRLTVV.

For the CDR3, the DNA is TGTGCCAGCAAGATAGTTTCGGGGAATGAGCAGTTCTTC. Translation: CASKIVSGNEQFF. The V call is TRBV5-6, the J call TRBJ2-1, with a weak D call TRBD2 (5 bases). The CDR3 spans 13 residues. CDR1 is SGHDT, CDR2 YYEEEE, per germline. Between the trimmed V and J ends, which lost 6 bases and 7 bases, there was a span of 14 bases.